These 25 T cell receptor beta chains originate from one sample sequenced in a study of long-term antiretroviral therapy in people with HIV. Sequencing relied on immunoSEQ assay v3.0, run at survey level. TCRdb's table, derived via immunoSEQ multiplex PCR, lists solely in-frame clones and lacks some. This sample has 25,000 to 35,000 clones, with 70% to 90% found just once. Sample: unsorted PBMCs, taken 3.2 years before starting antiretroviral therapy. These receptors were obtained from a man aged 50-59 years with HIV.

The chain couples TRBV7-9 to TRBJ1-1; D might be TRBD1 (6 bases). The length of the CDR3 is 13 residues. V was cut by 5 bases and J by 6 bases, with 13 bases left in between. Per germline, CDR1 SEHNR and CDR2 FQNEAQ (reference sequence). CDR3 nucleotides: TGTGCCAGCAGCCCCCCCAGGGGCGCTGAAGCTTTCTTT. It encodes CASSPPRGAEAFF.

This rearrangement joins TRBV7-2 to TRBJ2-3, with 10 bases fitting TRBD2. Germline-derived CDR1 and CDR2 are SGHTA and FQGNSA. The V segment lost 5 bases and the J segment 6 bases; nucleotides outside the gene matches: 8. CDR3 size: 15 residues. The CDR3 protein is CASSRSAGGPDTQYF. CDR3 coding DNA: TGTGCCAGCAGCCGATCAGCGGGAGGGCCGGATACGCAGTATTTT.

This clone was seen only once. Written as DNA, the CDR3 is TGTGCCATCAGTGAGGTGGGGCCGAACACTGAAGCTTTCTTT. Its protein is CAISEVGPNTEAFF. This chain uses TRBV10-3 with TRBJ1-1, with D perhaps matching TRBD1 (5 bases). The CDR3 consists of 14 residues. Looked up from germline, CDR1 is ENHRY and CDR2 is SYGVKD. V was clipped by 2 bases and J by 1 base, with 8 bases between them.

The CDR3 bases are TGTGCCAGCAGCGTAGATCCTAGCGGAAAAAATGAGCAGTTCTTC. It codes for CASSVDPSGKNEQFF. The chain is built from TRBV9 and TRBJ2-1; TRBD2 matches at 7 bases. Germline V gives CDR1 SGDLS, CDR2 YYNGEE. V shed 0 bases, J shed 7 bases, and the junction held 7 bases outside the gene matches. This CDR3 region has 15 residues.

The chain uses TRBV18 and TRBJ1-4, with D unresolved. The CDR3 consists of 14 residues. Trimming left V 2 bases short and J 2 bases short, with 6 bases between. Germline CDR1 reads KGHSH; CDR2 reads LQKENI. The CDR3 DNA is TGTGCCAGCTCACCAGGGGTCACTAATGAAAAACTGTTTTTT. It codes for CASSPGVTNEKLFF.

This chain links TRBV5-6 with TRBJ1-5; perhaps TRBD1 as D (5 bases). The germline CDR1 and CDR2 sequences are SGHDT and YYEEEE. This CDR3 is 13 amino acids long. V was pared by 0 bases and J by 5 bases, with 6 bases between. The CDR3 protein is CASSLVGDQPQHF. Here the CDR3 DNA reads TGTGCCAGCAGCTTGGTGGGGGATCAGCCCCAGCATTTT.

V usage is TRBV7-8 and J usage is TRBJ1-5, with D possibly matching TRBD1 (5 bases). V lost 4 bases to trimming and J lost 7 bases, with 8 bases between them. The CDR3 covers 12 residues. The germline CDR1 and CDR2 sequences are SGHVS and FQNEAQ. In DNA form, the CDR3 reads TGTGCCAGCAGCTACGGGGGGCAGCCCCAGCATTTT. Its protein product is CASSYGGQPQHF. Supplemented by reference TRBV7-8 and TRBJ1-5, the full variable domain reads GAGVSQSPRYKVAKRGQDVALRCDPISGHVSLFWYQQALGQGPEFLTYFQNEAQLDKSGLPSDRFFAERPEGSVSTLKIQRTQQEDSAVYLCASSYGGQPQHFGDGTRLSIL.

The chain joins TRBV11-2 to TRBJ1-3; weak D call: TRBD1 (5 bases). The V and J ends lost 2 bases and 0 bases respectively, with 14 bases between them. The CDR3 loop spans 17 amino acids. Germline V gene lookup returns CDR1 SGHAT and CDR2 FQNNGV. DNA of the CDR3: TGTGCCAGCAGCTTACGGGGACTGCCATACTCTGGAAACACCATATATTTT. Translated: CASSLRGLPYSGNTIYF. The variable domain in full, with the rest retrieved from reference TRBV11-2 and TRBJ1-3, is EAGVAQSPRYKIIEKRQSVAFWCNPISGHATLYWYQQILGQGPKLLIQFQNNGVVDDSQLPKDRFSAERLKGVDSTLKIQPAKLEDSAVYLCASSLRGLPYSGNTIYFGEGSWLTVV.

The chain links TRBV11-1 to TRBJ2-2; the match to TRBD2 covers 7 bases. Looked up from germline, CDR1 is SGHAT and CDR2 is FQDESV (reference sequence). The CDR3 is 16 residues long. V was clipped by 5 bases and J by 3 bases; unmatched bases: 9. The CDR3 DNA follows: TGTGCCAGCAGCCCACTCCGGCTAGCGGACACCGGGGAGCTGTTTTTT. Translated, it gives CASSPLRLADTGELFF.

The chain is built from TRBV7-9 and TRBJ2-7, with D maybe TRBD1 (5 bases). The CDR3 runs to 13 residues. Trimming removed 1 base from V and 6 bases from J, with 10 bases in between. Looked up from germline, CDR1 is SEHNR and CDR2 is FQNEAQ (reference sequence). This CDR3 reads CASSLVRVGEQYF. CDR3 bases: TGTGCCAGCAGCTTAGTCAGGGTAGGCGAGCAGTACTTC.

The rearrangement joins TRBV5-8 to TRBJ1-3, with D possibly TRBD1 on 5 matching bases. The CDR3 is 15 amino acids. Germline CDR1 and CDR2: SGHTS and YDEGEE. Trimming took off 0 bases at V and 4 bases at J, with 11 bases between the two ends. CDR3 in DNA: TGTGCCAGCAGCTTGGTATTAGGGGACGGAAACACCATATATTTT. It is translated as CASSLVLGDGNTIYF.

This clone has just one count. CDR3 sequence: CASSLVDRDNVDEQYF. The CDR3 nucleotides are TGTGCCAGCAGCTTGGTAGACCGGGATAATGTGGACGAGCAGTACTTC. This chain links TRBV7-9 with TRBJ2-7; tentatively, D is TRBD2 (5 bases). Per the germline V gene, CDR1 is SEHNR and CDR2 is FQNEAQ (reference sequence). V was pared by 3 bases and J by 5 bases, with 20 bases between. The CDR3 is 16 amino acids.

The chain carries TRBV27 and TRBJ1-5, with 7 nucleotides matching TRBD1. The V gene end was trimmed by 5 bases and the J gene end by 2 bases; junction bases not matched to a gene: 3. There are 14 residues in the CDR3. CDR1 is MNHEY and CDR2 is SMNVEV in the germline V gene (reference sequence). CDR3 sequence: CASSTRGGNQPQHF. The CDR3 nucleotides read TGTGCCAGCAGTACCAGGGGGGGCAATCAGCCCCAGCATTTT.

The chain recombines TRBV5-1 with TRBJ1-1; D call uncertain. CDR1 is SGHRS, CDR2 YFSETQ, per germline. This CDR3 has 13 amino acids. V was pared by 3 bases and J by 4 bases, with 10 bases between. The CDR3 region has the DNA TGCGCCAGCAGCTGGGGAGGCGGCACTGAAGCTTTCTTT. It yields the protein CASSWGGGTEAFF.

This sequence joins TRBV5-6 and TRBJ2-1; possibly TRBD2 for D (5 bases). Germline lookup yields CDR1 SGHDT and CDR2 YYEEEE. V was trimmed by 2 bases and J by 0 bases, leaving 9 bases between them. The CDR3 has 15 amino acids. The CDR3 DNA is TGTGCCAGCAGCTTCGGACTCAGCTCCTACAATGAGCAGTTCTTC. This translates into CASSFGLSSYNEQFF.

The rearrangement links TRBV2 to TRBJ2-7; 8 positions agree with TRBD1. J lost 5 bases, V lost 4 bases, and 10 bases had no gene match. This CDR3 spans 15 amino acids. Germline V gene sequence: CDR1 SNHLY, CDR2 FYNNEI. The CDR3 coding sequence is TGTGCCAGCAGTGGCCGCCGGGACAGGTTGGACGAGCAGTACTTC. Translating gives CASSGRRDRLDEQYF.

The J gene is TRBJ2-1, the V gene TRBV5-1; D unresolved. This CDR3 is built from 16 residues. Germline CDR1 reads SGHRS; CDR2 reads YFSETQ. V lost 0 bases and J lost 7, with 17 bases in between. CDR3: CASSLALNTYLNEQFF. DNA of the CDR3: TGCGCCAGCAGCTTGGCTCTGAATACCTACCTTAATGAGCAGTTCTTC.

This sequence joins TRBV28 and TRBJ1-2, with 7 bases matching TRBD1. The V segment lost 1 base and the J segment 4 bases; nucleotides outside the gene matches: 6. The germline V gene encodes CDR1 MDHEN and CDR2 SYDVKM. This CDR3 region has 15 residues. The chain's CDR3 is CASSLLGDSFYGYTF. The CDR3 region has the DNA TGTGCCAGCAGTTTATTAGGGGACAGTTTCTATGGCTACACCTTC.

A single count supports this clone. The rearrangement links TRBV27 to TRBJ1-2; tentative D call: TRBD1 (6 bases). The CDR3 consists of 14 residues. V was cut by 3 bases and J by 6 bases, with 14 bases left in between. Germline values: CDR1 MNHEY, CDR2 SMNVEV (reference sequence). The CDR3 nucleotides are TGTGCCAGCAGTTTTTCTTGGGGGCGTAATGGCTACACCTTC. Amino acid sequence: CASSFSWGRNGYTF.

This chain uses TRBV6-1 with TRBJ2-7, with D possibly matching TRBD2 (5 bases). CDR1 and CDR2 from the germline V gene are MNHNS and SASEGT. V was clipped by 2 bases and J by 2 bases, with 13 bases between them. CDR3 length: 15 amino acids. The CDR3 sequence is CASSEYPGFTYEQYF. The CDR3 DNA is TGTGCCAGCAGTGAATATCCGGGATTCACCTACGAGCAGTACTTC.

J is TRBJ1-1 and V is TRBV27, with 8 positions matching TRBD1. Losses at the gene ends were 6 bases for V and 3 bases for J; bases not matched to a gene: 12. This CDR3 contains 16 residues. CDR1 MNHEY and CDR2 SMNVEV come from the germline V gene (reference sequence). This chain's CDR3 is CASSLRQGSPYTEAFF. The CDR3 DNA reads as TGTGCCAGCAGCCTCAGACAGGGGTCGCCCTACACTGAAGCTTTCTTT.

This clone was recorded a few times. The chain uses TRBV7-3 and TRBJ2-1, with D possibly being TRBD1 or TRBD2 (6 bases each). V shed 0 bases and J shed 8 bases, with 14 bases lying between them. CDR3 length: 15 residues. Looked up from germline, CDR1 is SGHTA and CDR2 is FQGTGA. The chain's CDR3 is CASSLTLTGAHEQFF. The CDR3 nucleotides read TGTGCCAGCAGCTTAACGTTAACGGGGGCGCATGAGCAGTTCTTC.

The CDR3 DNA sequence: TGTGCCAGCAGCCCCATAGGTAGGGACACTGAAGCTTTCTTT. It encodes CASSPIGRDTEAFF. The chain joins TRBV14 to TRBJ1-1; D is unresolved. The germline CDR1 and CDR2 sequences are SGHDN and FVKESK. The V end lost 4 bases, the J end lost 3 bases, and 12 bases lay between the germline ends. The CDR3 runs to 14 residues.

V gene TRBV14 combines with J gene TRBJ2-6; no clear D gene. The CDR3 loop spans 14 amino acids. Germline lookup yields CDR1 SGHDN and CDR2 FVKESK. Trimming pared 5 bases from V and 1 base from J, leaving 6 bases between. CDR3 in DNA: TGTGCCAGCAGCGCACAATCTGGGGCCAACGTCCTGACTTTC. This codes for CASSAQSGANVLTF.

The chain couples TRBV6-5 to TRBJ1-6; perhaps TRBD1 as D (6 bases). The germline V gene encodes CDR1 MNHEY and CDR2 SVGAGI. V was trimmed by 0 bases and J by 6 bases, leaving 9 bases between them. This CDR3 spans 15 amino acids. The CDR3 region is CASSYSGGANSPLHF. CDR3 nucleotide sequence: TGTGCCAGCAGTTACTCTGGGGGGGCTAATTCACCCCTCCACTTT.